This T cell receptor beta chain was observed in a study of blood T cell repertoires in COVID-19. On the study more broadly: Some COVID-19 samples were acute and others convalescent; all came from the United States, Italy and Spain. Sources were T cells, B-cell-depleted T cells, or PBMCs; the material itself was cDNA or gDNA.

In the original processing: Scientists estimated how many nucleated cells there were by amplifying reference gene primers. Some clones are missing from TCRdb's copy, which holds only in-frame ones; the method was immunoSEQ multiplex PCR. From that table come the V and J calls and clone size; the DNA was used to work out D and trimming. The data show 120,000 or so clones, approximately 90% seen once. Germline V gene sequence: CDR1 LNHDA, CDR2 SQIVND (reference sequence). The CDR3 runs to 14 residues. V was trimmed by 5 bases and J by 2 bases, leaving 12 bases between them. The chain uses TRBV19 and TRBJ1-2; TRBD1 is a possible D gene (5 bases). The specimen sequenced was peripheral blood. The clonotype comes from a woman between 50 and 59 years old with acute or convalescent COVID-19. The CDR3 nucleotides read TGTGCCAGTAGTCCGCAGACAGAGAACTATGGCTACACCTTC. It codes for CASSPQTENYGYTF.